This TCR beta chain originates from a study of T cells in Graves' hyperthyroidism and ophthalmopathy. Germline V lookup: CDR1 DFQATT, CDR2 SNEGSKA (reference sequence). Trimming left V 1 base short and J 13 bases short, with 17 bases between. This CDR3 has 13 amino acids. This clonotype came up many times. Its antigen is still unknown. Hyperthyroidism had been newly diagnosed in patients aged 18 to 65, and its duration was under 2 months. Findings of the study overall: Most thyroid clonotypes expanded above 0.001 appeared in blood too.

Amplification of TCR beta CDR3 regions was performed using RNA transcripts as template. The HTBI primer set served for first-round RT-PCR of the TCR CDR3. In TCRdb, the multiplex PCR reads were re-called with MiXCR into one record per CDR3 protein. The sample yields approximately 48,000 distinct CDR3 sequences, around 45% seen once. The sample consisted of peripheral blood or thyroid tissue (not recorded which). This receptor was obtained from a woman between 45 and 65 years old with Graves' hyperthyroidism. The chain links TRBV20-1 to TRBJ2-1; tentatively, D is TRBD2 (6 bases). CDR3 DNA: TGCAGTGCTAGAGCGGGTGGCGGGACTCCACAGTTCTTC. This translates into CSARAGGGTPQFF.